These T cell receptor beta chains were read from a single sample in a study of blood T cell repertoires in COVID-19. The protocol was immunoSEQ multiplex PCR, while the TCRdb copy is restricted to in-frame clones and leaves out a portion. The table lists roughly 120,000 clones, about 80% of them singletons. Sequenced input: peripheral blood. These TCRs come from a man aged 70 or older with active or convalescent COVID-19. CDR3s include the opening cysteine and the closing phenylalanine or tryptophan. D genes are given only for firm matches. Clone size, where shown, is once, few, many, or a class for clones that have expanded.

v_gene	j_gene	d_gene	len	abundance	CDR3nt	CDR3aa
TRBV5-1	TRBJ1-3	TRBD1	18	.	TGCGCCAGCAGCTCACCAACAGGGACAGACGTTTATGGAAACACCATATATTTT	CASSSPTGTDVYGNTIYF
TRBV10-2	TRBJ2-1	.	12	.	TGCGCCAGCAGTGATTCGGGGGATGAGCAGTTCTTC	CASSDSGDEQFF
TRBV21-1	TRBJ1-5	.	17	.	TGTGCCAGCAGCAGGGGTAGAAGACAGACTAGCAATCAGCCCCAGCATTTT	CASSRGRRQTSNQPQHF
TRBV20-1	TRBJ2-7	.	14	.	TGCAGTGCTAGTTTCAGGGTAGGGGCCTACGAGCAGTACTTC	CSASFRVGAYEQYF
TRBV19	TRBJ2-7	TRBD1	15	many	TGTGCCAGTAGTACGATACCGGGACAGGCAATGGAGCAGTACTTC	CASSTIPGQAMEQYF
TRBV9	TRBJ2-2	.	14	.	TGTGCCAGCAGCGTAGCGGGGAACACCGGGGAGCTGTTTTTT	CASSVAGNTGELFF
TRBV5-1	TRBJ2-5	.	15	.	TGCGCCAGCAGCGAACGACTAGGCCAGCAAGAGACCCAGTACTTC	CASSERLGQQETQYF
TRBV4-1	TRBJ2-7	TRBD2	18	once	TGCGCCAGCAGCCAAGGACTAGCGGGATTGTTCACAAGCTACGAGCAGTACTTC	CASSQGLAGLFTSYEQYF
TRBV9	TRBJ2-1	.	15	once	TGTGCCAGCAGCGTAGTTAGCGCGGCAGACAATGAGCAGTTCTTC	CASSVVSAADNEQFF
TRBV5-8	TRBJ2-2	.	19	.	TGTGCCAGCAGCTTTGGTTCGGGTCAGGGGATCTTTAAGGTCGGGGAGCTGTTTTTT	CASSFGSGQGIFKVGELFF
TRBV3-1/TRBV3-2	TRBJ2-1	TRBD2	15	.	TGTGCCAGCAGCCAAACTAGCGGGAGGCTGGGTGAGCAGTTCTTC	CASSQTSGRLGEQFF
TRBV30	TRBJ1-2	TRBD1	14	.	TGTGCCTGGAGGTCCGTGACAGGGGGCGGTGGCTACACCTTC	CAWRSVTGGGGYTF
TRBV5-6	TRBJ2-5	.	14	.	TGTGCCAGCAGCTTGGGAGGCAACCAAGAGACCCAGTACTTC	CASSLGGNQETQYF
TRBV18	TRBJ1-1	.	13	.	TGTGCCAGCTCACCCGGGGTAGGCACTGAAGCTTTCTTT	CASSPGVGTEAFF
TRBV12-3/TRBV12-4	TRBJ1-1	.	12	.	TGTGCCAGCAGTTTCTCTCCTACTGAAGCTTTCTTT	CASSFSPTEAFF
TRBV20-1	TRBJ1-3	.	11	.	TGCAGTGCTAGCTGGAGGGACACCATATATTTT	CSASWRDTIYF
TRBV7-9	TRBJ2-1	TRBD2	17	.	TGTGCCAGCAGCTTCGGAACACTAGCGGGAGTCTACAATGAGCAGTTCTTC	CASSFGTLAGVYNEQFF
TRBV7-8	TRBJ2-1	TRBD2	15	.	TGTGCCAGCAGCCCGTCAGCGGGAGGATACAATGAGCAGTTCTTC	CASSPSAGGYNEQFF
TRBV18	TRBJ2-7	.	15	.	TGTGCCAGCTCACCCGGGCTAGCGCGGCCCGGAGAGCAGTACTTC	CASSPGLARPGEQYF
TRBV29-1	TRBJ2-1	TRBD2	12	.	TGCAGCGGACTAGCGGGAGTGGATGAGCAGTTCTTC	CSGLAGVDEQFF
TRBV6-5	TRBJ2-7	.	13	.	TGTGCCAGCAGTACGCCGGGGGTAGGCGAGCAGTACTTC	CASSTPGVGEQYF
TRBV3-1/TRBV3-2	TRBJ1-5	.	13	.	TGTGCCAGGACCCAGGGGCCTAATCAGCCCCAGCATTTT	CARTQGPNQPQHF
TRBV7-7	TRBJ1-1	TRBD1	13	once	TGTGCTAGCAGCGCCGACAGGGACACTGAAGCTTTCTTT	CASSADRDTEAFF
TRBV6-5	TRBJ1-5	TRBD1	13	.	TGTGCCAGCAGTTCGACAGGGGATCAGCCCCAGCATTTT	CASSSTGDQPQHF
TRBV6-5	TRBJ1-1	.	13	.	TGTGCCGGGGGCTTAAAACGGAACACTGAAGCTTTCTTT	CAGGLKRNTEAFF
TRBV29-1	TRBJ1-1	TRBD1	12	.	TGCAGCGTAGCTACAGGGGGAACTGAAGCTTTCTTT	CSVATGGTEAFF
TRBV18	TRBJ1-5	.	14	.	TGTGCCAGCTCGGTTTTACAGAGCAATCAGCCCCAGCATTTT	CASSVLQSNQPQHF
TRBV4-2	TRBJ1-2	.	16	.	TGTGCCAGCAGCCAAGATAAGACAGGAACCAACTATGGCTACACCTTC	CASSQDKTGTNYGYTF
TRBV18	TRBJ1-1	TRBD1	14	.	TGTGCCAGCTCTCAGGGGGCGGGGAACACTGAAGCTTTCTTT	CASSQGAGNTEAFF
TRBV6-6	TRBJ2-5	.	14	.	TGTGCCAGCAGTTACAACAGGGCGCAAGAGACCCAGTACTTC	CASSYNRAQETQYF
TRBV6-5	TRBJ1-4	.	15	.	TGTGCCACCACAGCCCTTACTCGACCGGCTGAAAAACTGTTTTTT	CATTALTRPAEKLFF
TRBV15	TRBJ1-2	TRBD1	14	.	TGTGCCACCAGCAGCGGGACAGGGGGCTATGGCTACACCTTC	CATSSGTGGYGYTF
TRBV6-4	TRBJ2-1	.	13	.	TGTGCCAGCAGTTCATCCCCCTACAATGAGCAGTTCTTC	CASSSSPYNEQFF
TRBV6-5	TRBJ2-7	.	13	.	TGTGCCAGCAGTCGGACAGATACCTACGAGCAGTACTTC	CASSRTDTYEQYF
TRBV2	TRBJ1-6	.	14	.	TGTGCCAGCAATAAAGCCCCGTTCGATTCACCCCTCCACTTT	CASNKAPFDSPLHF
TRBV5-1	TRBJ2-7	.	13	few	TGCGCCAGCAGCTACTCCGACAGGTCCGAGCAGTACTTC	CASSYSDRSEQYF
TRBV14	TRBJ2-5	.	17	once	TGTGCCAGCAGCCAAGTTACACCCACAGGGGGAGGGGAGACCCAGTACTTC	CASSQVTPTGGGETQYF
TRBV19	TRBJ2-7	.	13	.	TGTGCCAGTAGTCCCCAACAGGGTTTCGAGCAGTACTTC	CASSPQQGFEQYF
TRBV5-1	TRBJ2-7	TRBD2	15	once	TGCGCCAGCAGCTTGGGACTAGCGGGAGGCTACGAGCAGTACTTC	CASSLGLAGGYEQYF
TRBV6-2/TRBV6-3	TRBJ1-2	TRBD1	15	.	TGTGCCAGCAGCCCGCGGGGACAGGGGTTCTATGGCTACACCTTC	CASSPRGQGFYGYTF
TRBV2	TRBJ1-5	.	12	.	TGTGCCAGCAGTGCCCCCGGGAAGCCCCAGCATTTT	CASSAPGKPQHF
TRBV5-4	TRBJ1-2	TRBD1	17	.	TGTGCCAGCAGCTTGGCCGGGACAGGAGAAGATAACTATGGCTACACCTTC	CASSLAGTGEDNYGYTF
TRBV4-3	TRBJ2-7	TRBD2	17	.	TGCGCCAGCAGCCAAGAGGCTAGCGGGGTTAGTATATACGAGCAGTACTTC	CASSQEASGVSIYEQYF
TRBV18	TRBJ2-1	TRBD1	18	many	TGTGCCAGCTCACCTATACGACAGGGGAGCAACTACTACAATGAGCAGTTCTTC	CASSPIRQGSNYYNEQFF
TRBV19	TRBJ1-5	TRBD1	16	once	TGTGCCAGTAGTTTTGGCGGGCAGGGGGCTAGTCAGCCCCAGCATTTT	CASSFGGQGASQPQHF
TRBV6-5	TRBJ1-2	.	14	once	TGTGCCAGCAGTTACAACACAGGGAACTATGGCTACACCTTC	CASSYNTGNYGYTF
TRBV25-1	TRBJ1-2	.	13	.	TGTGCCAGCAGTCCCCTCGGGGGGATTGGCTACACCTTC	CASSPLGGIGYTF
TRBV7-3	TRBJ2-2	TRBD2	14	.	TGTGCCAGCAGCTTGATAGCGGGGGCCGGGGAGCTGTTTTTT	CASSLIAGAGELFF
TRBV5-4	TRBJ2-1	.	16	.	TGTGCCAGCAGCCCCTATAGTGCCCGGACTAACAATGAGCAGTTCTTC	CASSPYSARTNNEQFF
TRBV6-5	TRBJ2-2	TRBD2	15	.	TGTGCCAGCAGAGCCACTAGCGTTCACACCGGGGAGCTGTTTTTT	CASRATSVHTGELFF
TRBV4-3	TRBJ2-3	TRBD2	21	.	TGCGCCAGCAGCCAAGATCGGACAACTAGCGGGGGGAGGGGGCACACAGATACGCAGTATTTT	CASSQDRTTSGGRGHTDTQYF